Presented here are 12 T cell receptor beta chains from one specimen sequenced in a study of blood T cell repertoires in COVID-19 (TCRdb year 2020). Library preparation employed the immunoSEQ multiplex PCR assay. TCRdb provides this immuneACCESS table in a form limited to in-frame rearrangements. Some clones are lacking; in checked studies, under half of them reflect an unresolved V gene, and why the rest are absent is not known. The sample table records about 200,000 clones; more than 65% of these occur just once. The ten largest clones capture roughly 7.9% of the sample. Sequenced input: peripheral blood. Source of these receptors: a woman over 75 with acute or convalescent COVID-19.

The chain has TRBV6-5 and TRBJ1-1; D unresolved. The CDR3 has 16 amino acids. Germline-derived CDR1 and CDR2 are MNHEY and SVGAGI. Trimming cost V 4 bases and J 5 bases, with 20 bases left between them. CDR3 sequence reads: CASSSDLQNRGTEAFF. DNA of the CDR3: TGTGCCAGCAGTTCTGATTTACAGAACCGAGGGACTGAAGCTTTCTTT.

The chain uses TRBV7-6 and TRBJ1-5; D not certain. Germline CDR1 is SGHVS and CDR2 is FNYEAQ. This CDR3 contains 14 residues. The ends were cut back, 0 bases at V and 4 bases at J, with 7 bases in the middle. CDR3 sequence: CASSLAGENQPQHF. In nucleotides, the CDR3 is TGTGCCAGCAGCTTAGCGGGCGAGAATCAGCCCCAGCATTTT. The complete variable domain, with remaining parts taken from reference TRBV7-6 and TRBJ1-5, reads GAGVSQSPRYKVTKRGQDVALRCDPISGHVSLYWYRQALGQGPEFLTYFNYEAQQDKSGLPNDRFSAERPEGSISTLTIQRTEQRDSAMYRCASSLAGENQPQHFGDGTRLSIL.

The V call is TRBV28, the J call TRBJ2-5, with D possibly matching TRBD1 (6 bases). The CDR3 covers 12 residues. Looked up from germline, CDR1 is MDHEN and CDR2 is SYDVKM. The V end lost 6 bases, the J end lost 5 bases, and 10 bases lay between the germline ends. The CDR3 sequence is CASRGGLETQYF. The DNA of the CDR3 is TGTGCCAGCAGAGGGGGTTTGGAGACCCAGTACTTC.

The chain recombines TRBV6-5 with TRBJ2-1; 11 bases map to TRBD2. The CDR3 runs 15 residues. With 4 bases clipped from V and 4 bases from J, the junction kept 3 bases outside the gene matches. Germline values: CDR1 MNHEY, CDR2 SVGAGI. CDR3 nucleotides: TGTGCCAGCAGTTCTGGGACTAGCGGTTACAATGAGCAGTTCTTC. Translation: CASSSGTSGYNEQFF.

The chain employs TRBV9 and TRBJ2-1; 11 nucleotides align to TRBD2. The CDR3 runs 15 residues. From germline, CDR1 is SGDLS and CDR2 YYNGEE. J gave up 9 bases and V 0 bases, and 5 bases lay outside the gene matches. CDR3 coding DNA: TGTGCCAGCAGCGTAGTAGATAGCGGGGGGGCTGAGCAGTTCTTC. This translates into CASSVVDSGGAEQFF. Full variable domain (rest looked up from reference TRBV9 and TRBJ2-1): DSGVTQTPKHLITATGQRVTLRCSPRSGDLSVYWYQQSLDQGLQFLIQYYNGEERAKGNILERFSAQQFPDLHSELNLSSLELGDSALYFCASSVVDSGGAEQFFGPGTRLTVL.

The CDR3 loop is CAWSFSSTRYNEQFF. The CDR3 bases are TGTGCCTGGAGTTTTTCAAGCACCCGGTACAATGAGCAGTTCTTC. The V call is TRBV30, the J call TRBJ2-1; D ambiguous. The CDR3 consists of 15 residues. Per the germline V gene, CDR1 is GTSNPN and CDR2 is SVGIG (reference sequence). Trimming removed 2 bases at V and 4 bases at J, with 15 bases between. The full variable domain, its missing parts supplied by reference TRBV30 and TRBJ2-1, is SQTIHQWPATLVQPVGSPLSLECTVEGTSNPNLYWYRQAAGRGLQLLFYSVGIGQISSEVPQNLSASRPQDRQFILSSKKLLLSDSGFYLCAWSFSSTRYNEQFFGPGTRLTVL.

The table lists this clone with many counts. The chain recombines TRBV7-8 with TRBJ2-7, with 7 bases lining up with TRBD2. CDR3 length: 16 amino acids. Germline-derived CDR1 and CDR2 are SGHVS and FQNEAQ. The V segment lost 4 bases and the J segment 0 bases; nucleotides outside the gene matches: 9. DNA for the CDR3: TGTGCCAGCAGCTCACAAGCGGGACCTATCTCCTACGAGCAGTACTTC. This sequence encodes CASSSQAGPISYEQYF.

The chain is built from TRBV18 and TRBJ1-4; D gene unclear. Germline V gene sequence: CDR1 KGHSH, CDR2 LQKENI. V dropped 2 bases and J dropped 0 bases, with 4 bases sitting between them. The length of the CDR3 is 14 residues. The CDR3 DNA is TGTGCCAGCTCACCAGAGACAACTAATGAAAAACTGTTTTTT. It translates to CASSPETTNEKLFF.

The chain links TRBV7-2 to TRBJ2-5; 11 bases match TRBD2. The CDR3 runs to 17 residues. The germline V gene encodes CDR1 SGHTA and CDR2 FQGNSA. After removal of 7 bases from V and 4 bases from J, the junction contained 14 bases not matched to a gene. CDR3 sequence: CASTKLAGGFIGETQYF. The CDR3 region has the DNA TGTGCCAGCACCAAATTAGCGGGAGGGTTTATCGGAGAGACCCAGTACTTC.

CDR3 sequence reads: CASRAILKGRAYNEQFF. The CDR3 coding sequence is TGCGCCAGCAGGGCGATCCTTAAGGGCAGGGCCTACAATGAGCAGTTCTTC. J is TRBJ2-1 and V is TRBV10-1, with a possible D match to TRBD1 (5 bases). The CDR3 is made up of 17 amino acids. Germline V lookup: CDR1 WNHNN, CDR2 SYGVQD (reference sequence). The V and J ends lost 6 bases and 2 bases respectively, with 20 bases between them.

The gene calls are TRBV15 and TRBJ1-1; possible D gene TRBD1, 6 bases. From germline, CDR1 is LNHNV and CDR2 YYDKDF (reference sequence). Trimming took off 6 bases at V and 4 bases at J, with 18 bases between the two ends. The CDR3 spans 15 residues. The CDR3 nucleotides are TGTGCCACCAGACAGGGACGTATTTATGTCACTGAAGCTTTCTTT. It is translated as CATRQGRIYVTEAFF.

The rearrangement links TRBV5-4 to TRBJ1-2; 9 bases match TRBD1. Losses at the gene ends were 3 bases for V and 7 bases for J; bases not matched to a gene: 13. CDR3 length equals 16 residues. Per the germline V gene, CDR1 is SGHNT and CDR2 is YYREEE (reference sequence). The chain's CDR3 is CASSSSPGQGTGGYTF. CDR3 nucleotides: TGTGCCAGCAGCTCTTCCCCGGGACAGGGTACGGGTGGCTACACCTTC. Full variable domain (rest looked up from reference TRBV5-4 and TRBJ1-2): ETGVTQSPTHLIKTRGQQVTLRCSSQSGHNTVSWYQQALGQGPQFIFQYYREEENGRGNFPPRFSGLQFPNYSSELNVNALELDDSALYLCASSSSPGQGTGGYTFGSGTRLTVV.